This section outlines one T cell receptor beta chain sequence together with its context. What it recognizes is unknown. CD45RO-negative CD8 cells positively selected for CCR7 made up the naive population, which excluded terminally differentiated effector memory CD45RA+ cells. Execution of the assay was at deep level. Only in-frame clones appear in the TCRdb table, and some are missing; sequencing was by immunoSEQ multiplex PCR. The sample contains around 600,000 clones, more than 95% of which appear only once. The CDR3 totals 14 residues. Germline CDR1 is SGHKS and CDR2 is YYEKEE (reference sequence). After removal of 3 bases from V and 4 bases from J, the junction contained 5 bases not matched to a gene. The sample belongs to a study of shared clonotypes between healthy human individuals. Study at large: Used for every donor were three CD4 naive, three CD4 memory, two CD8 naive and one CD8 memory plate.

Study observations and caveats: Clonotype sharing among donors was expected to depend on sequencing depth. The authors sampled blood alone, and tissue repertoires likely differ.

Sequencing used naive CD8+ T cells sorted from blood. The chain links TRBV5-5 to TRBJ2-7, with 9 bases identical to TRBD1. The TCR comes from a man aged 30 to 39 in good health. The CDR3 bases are TGTGCCAGCAGCTGGGGACAGGGAATATACGAGCAGTACTTC. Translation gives CASSWGQGIYEQYF.